The present TCR beta chain was sequenced within a study of post-analysis software for immune sequencing data. Study-level results: Compared with controls, patients showed significantly lower normalized Chao1 diversity. There were a few TRBV segments more frequent in patients than controls, and TRBV5-6, TRBV5-1 and TRBV20-1 were among them.

Germline loops: CDR1 SGDLS, CDR2 YYNGEE. The CDR3 is made up of 16 amino acids. Turning to this clonotype: No antigen is known for it. A junction boundary mismatches the germline segment, possibly from a read error.

Built from TCR beta cDNA, the libraries had unique molecular identifiers in them. TCRdb reprocessed the PCR reads via MiXCR and lists one record per CDR3 protein. The sample gives around 440,000 distinct CDR3 sequences, under 55% of which show up once; over 10% is in the top ten. Sequenced material: blood. This clonotype originated in a girl between 10 and 17 years old with multiple sclerosis. The chain combines TRBV9 with TRBJ2-1; 8 bases agree with TRBD2. The CDR3 bases are TGTGCCAGCAGCGTAGACGGGAGGGCCCCCTACGATGAGCAGTTCTTC. It codes for CASSVDGRAPYDEQFF. The full variable domain, rest sourced from reference TRBV9 and TRBJ2-1, is DSGVTQTPKHLITATGQRVTLRCSPRSGDLSVYWYQQSLDQGLQFLIQYYNGEERAKGNILERFSAQQFPDLHSELNLSSLELGDSALYFCASSVDGRAPYDEQFFGPGTRLTVL.